The 4 T cell receptor beta chains below come from one sample, sequenced in a study of cytomegalovirus exposure and HLA in healthy donors. PCR used 60 Vbeta primers and 13 Jbeta primers. Profiling relied on immunoSEQ multiplex PCR, and the TCRdb table lists in-frame clones only, not all of them. The repertoire holds about 140,000 clones, with approximately 80% as singletons. The sample comprised PBMCs. All receptors derive from a man aged 25 to 40 in good health and CMV-seropositive.

This clone was counted between two and nine times. The chain recombines TRBV28 with TRBJ1-4; TRBD1 matches 11 bases. From germline, CDR1 is MDHEN and CDR2 SYDVKM. The length of the CDR3 is 14 residues. With V trimmed by 7 bases and J by 8 bases, 6 bases remained unmatched. CDR3 sequence: CASMTGQGEEKLFF. The CDR3 coding sequence is TGTGCCAGCATGACGGGACAGGGGGAGGAAAAACTGTTTTTT.

Comments on this clone: A junction end diverges from the germline sequence, so it may reflect a read error. The same CDR3 arises from other DNA sequences in this sample as well. The chain uses TRBV15 and TRBJ2-1; perhaps TRBD2 as D (6 bases). The length of the CDR3 is 16 residues. Germline V gene sequence: CDR1 LNHNV, CDR2 YYDKDF (reference sequence). The CDR3: CATSRDPQAGLNEQFF. The CDR3 DNA follows: TGTGCCACCAGTAGAGATCCCCAAGCGGGCCTAAATGAGCAGTTCTTC.

Only one count was recorded for this clone. The chain couples TRBV28 to TRBJ1-2, with no clear D. Germline V lookup: CDR1 MDHEN, CDR2 SYDVKM. V gave up 2 bases and J gave up 3 bases, with 13 bases separating them. The CDR3 extends over 15 amino acids. The CDR3 DNA reads as TGTGCCAGCAGTTTAAACTTTGTGAAGCACTATGGCTACACCTTC. Amino acid sequence: CASSLNFVKHYGYTF.

The gene calls are TRBV7-9 and TRBJ2-3; TRBD2 matches 7 bases. V trimming: 6 bases; J trimming: 0 bases; junction bases outside the gene matches: 6. The germline gives CDR1 SEHNR, CDR2 FQNEAQ (reference sequence). CDR3 length equals 15 residues. The CDR3: CASRLSGASTDTQYF. CDR3 DNA sequence: TGTGCCAGCAGACTAAGCGGGGCTAGCACAGATACGCAGTATTTT.